This T cell receptor (beta chain) was retrieved from a study of T cell responses to AZD1222 COVID-19 vaccine. Trimming removed 4 bases at V and 5 bases at J, with 7 bases between. Germline CDR1 is SGHRS and CDR2 is YFSETQ. CDR3 size: 12 residues. TCRdb's table, derived via immunoSEQ multiplex PCR, lists solely in-frame clones and lacks some. The sample has some 120,000 clones; about nine tenths are singletons. Sequenced material: peripheral blood, taken on day 0 of AZD1222 vaccination. The clonotype originates from an adult in good health. The chain carries TRBV5-1 and TRBJ2-1, with D tentatively TRBD1 (5 bases). The DNA for the CDR3 is TGCGCCAGCAGCCCACAGGACAATGAGCAGTTCTTC. Translation gives CASSPQDNEQFF.